Following are 21 T cell receptor beta chains from one sample sequenced in a study of beta chain features in type 1 diabetes. No cognate antigen is known for these TCRs. The isolated RNA, all of it, was reverse transcribed, so expressed TCRB transcripts were what got sequenced. TCRdb's table, derived via immunoSEQ multiplex PCR, lists solely in-frame clones and lacks some. The sample lists 350,000 to 450,000 clones, around 12% occurring once. Whole-study findings and limits: Within each of all four CD4+ subsets, Type 1 diabetes patients had TCRB CDR3s that were moderately but significantly shorter.

Source material: naive CD4+ T cells from blood. Receptors originate from a woman aged 18-30 years with type 1 diabetes.

This clone was recorded a few times. The chain carries TRBV28 and TRBJ2-3, with no clear D. Germline loops: CDR1 MDHEN, CDR2 SYDVKM. The CDR3 has 13 residues. V was shortened by 2 bases and J by 4 bases, with 7 bases between the two germline ends. CDR3 protein: CASSLAIPDTQYF. The CDR3 DNA reads as TGTGCCAGCAGTTTAGCGATCCCAGATACGCAGTATTTT.

V usage is TRBV30 and J usage is TRBJ2-5; possibly TRBD1 for D (5 bases). The V gene's germline CDR1 is GTSNPN and CDR2 SVGIG (reference sequence). The CDR3 runs 13 residues. V was cut by 1 base and J by 6 bases, with 12 bases left in between. The CDR3 DNA follows: TGTGCCTGGAGTGGGACATCTTTGCAGACCCAGTACTTC. Translating gives CAWSGTSLQTQYF.

V and J are TRBV5-4 and TRBJ2-1; D may be TRBD2 (7 bases). The CDR3 covers 15 residues. CDR1 is SGHNT, CDR2 YYREEE, per germline (reference sequence). V was cut by 4 bases and J by 3 bases, with 14 bases left in between. For the CDR3, the DNA is TGTGCCAGCAGCCCGAGGGGGGGCGGCTACAATGAGCAGTTCTTC. Protein sequence: CASSPRGGGYNEQFF. The full variable domain, rest sourced from reference TRBV5-4 and TRBJ2-1, is ETGVTQSPTHLIKTRGQQVTLRCSSQSGHNTVSWYQQALGQGPQFIFQYYREEENGRGNFPPRFSGLQFPNYSSELNVNALELDDSALYLCASSPRGGGYNEQFFGPGTRLTVL.

This clone was counted between two and nine times. The V call is TRBV29-1, the J call TRBJ2-3; 7 bases map to TRBD2. Germline V gene lookup returns CDR1 SQVTM and CDR2 ANQGSEA. This CDR3 contains 15 residues. CDR3 in amino acids: CRGGSWADRTDTQYF. The CDR3, as DNA: TGCAGGGGGGGGTCCTGGGCGGACCGCACAGATACGCAGTATTTT.

The sample holds a few counts of this clone. The chain carries TRBV18 and TRBJ1-1; the D gene is possibly TRBD1 (6 bases). V lost 2 bases to trimming and J lost 4 bases, with 11 bases between them. The CDR3 runs 14 residues. Germline loops: CDR1 KGHSH, CDR2 LQKENI. The CDR3 nucleotides read TGTGCCAGCTCACCAACAGGGCGGAGCACTGAAGCTTTCTTT. Its translation: CASSPTGRSTEAFF.

The genes are TRBV9 and TRBJ1-1, with 7 bases that match TRBD1. The CDR3 totals 15 residues. Germline V gene data show CDR1 as SGDLS and CDR2 as YYNGEE. V lost 3 bases and J lost 1; bases outside the gene matches: 6. The CDR3 DNA follows: TGTGCCAGCAGCGGGACAGGCACTAAGAACACTGAAGCTTTCTTT. Amino acid sequence: CASSGTGTKNTEAFF.

The rearrangement uses TRBV29-1 and TRBJ2-5; D is perhaps TRBD1 (5 bases). CDR3 size: 15 residues. CDR1 and CDR2 (germline): SQVTM, ANQGSEA. V was cut by 8 bases and J by 2 bases, with 21 bases left in between. The CDR3 region is CSISSQLSGQETQYF. The CDR3 DNA reads as TGCAGCATATCCAGCCAGCTGTCAGGGCAAGAGACCCAGTACTTC.

V gene TRBV6-6 combines with J gene TRBJ1-5; a possible D gene is TRBD1 (5 bases). The CDR3 has 13 amino acids. Germline CDR1 and CDR2: MNHNY and SVGAGI (reference sequence). V was shortened by 10 bases and J by 7 bases, with 17 bases between the two germline ends. The CDR3 DNA follows: TGTGCCAACGGGGGGGACTCGAGACAGCCCCAGCATTTT. Translating it yields CANGGDSRQPQHF.

This clone was detected only a few times. V is TRBV25-1 and J is TRBJ1-2; 10 positions agree with TRBD1. V was clipped by 6 bases and J by 4 bases; unmatched bases: 5. The CDR3 consists of 14 residues. The germline V gene has CDR1 MGHDK and CDR2 SYGVNS. CDR3 nucleotide sequence: TGTGCCAGCAGGGGGACAGGGGAACCCTATGGCTACACCTTC. It is translated as CASRGTGEPYGYTF.

This clone was detected only a few times. The V and J genes are TRBV2 and TRBJ2-7; a possible D gene is TRBD1 (5 bases). Germline loops: CDR1 SNHLY, CDR2 FYNNEI. The CDR3 totals 15 residues. The V end lost 2 bases, the J end lost 3 bases, and 14 bases lay between the germline ends. CDR3 nucleotides: TGTGCCAGCAGTGAACAGGCAGGGCCTGGCTACGAGCAGTACTTC. Translated, it gives CASSEQAGPGYEQYF.

This clone appeared a few times. CDR3 in amino acids: CASSQGPQGYEQYF. The DNA of the CDR3 is TGTGCCAGCAGCCAAGGTCCGCAGGGTTACGAGCAGTACTTC. The V gene is TRBV4-2, the J gene TRBJ2-7, with a weak D call TRBD1 (5 bases). Looked up from germline, CDR1 is LGHNA and CDR2 is YNFKEQ. The CDR3 is 14 amino acids. Trimming removed 1 base from V and 4 bases from J, with 11 bases in between.

In its sample, this clone was seen a few times. The chain combines TRBV7-3 with TRBJ1-1; a weak D match, TRBD1 (5 bases). With 3 bases removed from V and 5 bases from J, the gap between germline ends came to 10 bases. The CDR3 loop spans 13 amino acids. Germline V gives CDR1 SGHTA, CDR2 FQGTGA. The CDR3, as DNA: TGTGCCAGCAGCTTGGGGGGGGGAACTGAAGCTTTCTTT. Translation gives CASSLGGGTEAFF.

This chain joins TRBV5-1 and TRBJ2-7; possibly TRBD1 for D (6 bases). The CDR3 is made up of 14 amino acids. V shed 4 bases and J shed 2 bases, with 13 bases lying between them. Germline V CDR1 and CDR2: SGHRS, YFSETQ. CDR3 region: CASSQPGQPYEQYF. The CDR3 DNA reads as TGCGCCAGCAGCCAACCGGGACAACCCTACGAGCAGTACTTC.

V usage is TRBV14 and J usage is TRBJ2-2; 7 nucleotides match TRBD2. Trimming at V came to 0 bases and at J to 8 bases, leaving 12 bases not matched to a gene. The CDR3 consists of 17 residues. CDR1 and CDR2 (germline): SGHDN, FVKESK. CDR3 DNA sequence: TGTGCCAGCAGCCAAGATATGCCCGGGAGGCGACGGGGGGAGCTGTTTTTT. Translated: CASSQDMPGRRRGELFF.

The rearrangement joins TRBV29-1 to TRBJ2-1, with TRBD2 matching 13 bases. V gave up 4 bases and J gave up 10 bases; unmatched junction bases: 10. The length of the CDR3 is 15 residues. CDR1 and CDR2 (germline): SQVTM, ANQGSEA. This chain's CDR3 is CSVAPGGLAGQEQFF. As DNA, the CDR3 is TGCAGCGTTGCCCCGGGGGGACTAGCGGGACAGGAGCAGTTCTTC.

In its sample, this clone was seen a few times. The rearrangement uses TRBV4-3 and TRBJ1-3; D not resolved. Germline assignment: CDR1 LGHNA and CDR2 YSLEER. Trimming took off 2 bases at V and 0 bases at J, with 14 bases between the two ends. There are 17 residues in the CDR3. The DNA for the CDR3 is TGCGCCAGCAGCCAACTTACCGCTGGAGACTCTGGAAACACCATATATTTT. Its translation is CASSQLTAGDSGNTIYF.

This sequence joins TRBV6-6 and TRBJ1-2, with TRBD1 identical over 7 bases. The CDR3 is 12 residues long. Germline loops: CDR1 MNHNY, CDR2 SVGAGI (reference sequence). Unmatched junction bases numbered 5, after V lost 6 bases and J lost 7 bases. The CDR3 is CASSQGDGGYTF. The CDR3 nucleotides are TGTGCCAGCAGCCAGGGGGATGGTGGCTACACCTTC.

This sequence joins TRBV14 and TRBJ2-5, with 8 bases fitting TRBD1. The CDR3 totals 15 residues. The germline V gene encodes CDR1 SGHDN and CDR2 FVKESK. V gave up 4 bases and J gave up 2 bases; unmatched junction bases: 6. CDR3 loop: CASSRQGLLQETQYF. The DNA of the CDR3 is TGTGCCAGCAGCCGACAGGGGTTGTTACAAGAGACCCAGTACTTC.

Here the CDR3 reads CASSETGEFETQYF. In nucleotides, the CDR3 is TGTGCCAGCAGCGAGACAGGGGAATTTGAGACCCAGTACTTC. This chain uses TRBV9 with TRBJ2-5; 8 bases align to TRBD1. Trimming removed 3 bases from V and 5 bases from J; junction bases left unmatched: 6. Germline V gene data show CDR1 as SGDLS and CDR2 as YYNGEE. This CDR3 has 14 amino acids.

DNA for the CDR3: TGTGCCAGCAGCAAATGGACGGGGAATGAGCAGTTCTTC. Translating it yields CASSKWTGNEQFF. The chain couples TRBV9 to TRBJ2-1, with D possibly being TRBD2 (5 bases). The CDR3 is 13 residues long. The germline gives CDR1 SGDLS, CDR2 YYNGEE. Trimming left V 4 bases short and J 7 bases short, with 12 bases between. Drawing the rest from reference TRBV9 and TRBJ2-1, the complete variable domain is DSGVTQTPKHLITATGQRVTLRCSPRSGDLSVYWYQQSLDQGLQFLIQYYNGEERAKGNILERFSAQQFPDLHSELNLSSLELGDSALYFCASSKWTGNEQFFGPGTRLTVL.

The rearrangement joins TRBV7-9 to TRBJ2-3, with 10 positions matching TRBD2. Losses at the gene ends were 8 bases for V and 4 bases for J; bases not matched to a gene: 6. Germline loops: CDR1 SEHNR, CDR2 FQNEAQ (reference sequence). This CDR3 has 14 amino acids. The CDR3 DNA follows: TGTGCCAGCCGAGCGGGAGGGCCCTCAGATACGCAGTATTTT. Its protein product is CASRAGGPSDTQYF.